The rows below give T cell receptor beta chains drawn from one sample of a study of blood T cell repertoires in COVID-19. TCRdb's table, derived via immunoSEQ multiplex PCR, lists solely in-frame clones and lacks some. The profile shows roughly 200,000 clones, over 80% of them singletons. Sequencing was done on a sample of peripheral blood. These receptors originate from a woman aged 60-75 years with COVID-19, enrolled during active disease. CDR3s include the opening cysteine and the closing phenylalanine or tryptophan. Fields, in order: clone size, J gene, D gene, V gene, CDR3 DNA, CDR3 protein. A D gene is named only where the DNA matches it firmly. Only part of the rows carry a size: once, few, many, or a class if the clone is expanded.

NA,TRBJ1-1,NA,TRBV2,TGTGCCAGCAGTGAATTAGGGGGGGGGACCACTGAAGCTTTCTTT,CASSELGGGTTEAFF
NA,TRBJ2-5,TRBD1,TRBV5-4,TGTGCCAGCAGCTGGGACAGTGCAGAGACCCAGTACTTC,CASSWDSAETQYF
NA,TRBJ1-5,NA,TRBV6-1,TGTGCCAGCAGTGAAATGTCTGGGTTGACAAATCAGCCCCAGCATTTT,CASSEMSGLTNQPQHF
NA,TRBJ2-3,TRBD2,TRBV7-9,TGTGCCAGCAGCTTAGGGACTAGTGCAGATACGCAGTATTTT,CASSLGTSADTQYF
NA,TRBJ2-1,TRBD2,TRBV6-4,TGTGCCAGCAAGGCTAGCGGGGGGGCGTATGAGCAGTTCTTC,CASKASGGAYEQFF
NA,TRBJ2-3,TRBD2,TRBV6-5,TGTGCCAGCAAACCGGGACTAGATCCAGATACGCAGTATTTT,CASKPGLDPDTQYF
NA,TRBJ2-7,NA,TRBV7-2,TGTGCCAGCAGCTTAGGGGTACAATCGGAGGGAGGAAATAGGTACGAGCAGTACTTC,CASSLGVQSEGGNRYEQYF
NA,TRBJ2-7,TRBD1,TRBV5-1,TGCGCCAGCAGCTTTGAGACAGGGATCGCCTACGAGCAGTACTTC,CASSFETGIAYEQYF
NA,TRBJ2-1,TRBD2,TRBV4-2,TGTGCCAGCAGCCAAGATTGGCTAGCGGGGGGGCTTGAGCAGTTCTTC,CASSQDWLAGGLEQFF
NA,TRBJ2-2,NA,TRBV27,TGTGCCAGCAGTTCAGGGGGCGGGAGGGGTACCGGGGAGCTGTTTTTT,CASSSGGGRGTGELFF
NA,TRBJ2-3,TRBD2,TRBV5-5,TGTGCCAGCAGCTCCCATTCCCGGACTAGCGGGGCTAGCACAGATACGCAGTATTTT,CASSSHSRTSGASTDTQYF
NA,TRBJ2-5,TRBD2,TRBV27,TGTGCCAGCAGTGCCGGGACTAACCCTTGGGAGACCCAGTACTTC,CASSAGTNPWETQYF
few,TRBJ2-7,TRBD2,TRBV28,TGTGCCAGCAGTCGCCTAGCGGGTACCTACGAGCAGTACTTC,CASSRLAGTYEQYF
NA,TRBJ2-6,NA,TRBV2,TGTGCCAGCAGTGGAGGGATATCTGGGGCCAACGTCCTGACTTTC,CASSGGISGANVLTF
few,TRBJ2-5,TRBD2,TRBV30,TGTGCCTGGAGTCCCAGCGGGAGTGGGGAGACCCAGTACTTC,CAWSPSGSGETQYF
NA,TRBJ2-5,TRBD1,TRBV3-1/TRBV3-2,TGTGCCAGCAGCCACAGGGGGCGTCAAGAGACCCAGTACTTC,CASSHRGRQETQYF
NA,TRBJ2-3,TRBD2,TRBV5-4,TGTGCCAGCAGCTCCCCGGGACTAGGTACAGATACGCAGTATTTT,CASSSPGLGTDTQYF
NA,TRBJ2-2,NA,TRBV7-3,TGTGCCAGCAGCCAGACGACAGTCGCCCCCGGGGAGCTGTTTTTT,CASSQTTVAPGELFF
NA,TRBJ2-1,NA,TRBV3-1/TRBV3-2,TGTGCCAGCAGTCAGGGACACTACAATGAGCAGTTCTTC,CASSQGHYNEQFF
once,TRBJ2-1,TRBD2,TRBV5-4,TGTGCCAGCAGCTACGCAGCGGGGAGCTCCTACAATGAGCAGTTCTTC,CASSYAAGSSYNEQFF
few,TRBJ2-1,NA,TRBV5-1,TGCGCCAGCAGCTTGGACAGAAACAATGAGCAGTTCTTC,CASSLDRNNEQFF
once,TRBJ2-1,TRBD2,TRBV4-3,TGCGCCAGCAGCCAAGTGGGAGGGCTTCGCAATGAGCAGTTCTTC,CASSQVGGLRNEQFF
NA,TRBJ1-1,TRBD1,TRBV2,TGTGCCAGCACTCCGTCCAGGGGGCTGGGCACTGAAGCTTTCTTT,CASTPSRGLGTEAFF
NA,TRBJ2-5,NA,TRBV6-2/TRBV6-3,TGTGCCAGCAGCCCACCGGTGGGGGGACGATCACAAGAGACCCAGTACTTC,CASSPPVGGRSQETQYF
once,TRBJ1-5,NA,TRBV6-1,TGTGCCAGCAGTGAAGGCAAGGCAGGGGTCGGCCTTAATCAGCCCCAGCATTTT,CASSEGKAGVGLNQPQHF
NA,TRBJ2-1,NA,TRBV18,TGTGCCAGCTCACCTCGACAGGACAATGAGCAGTTCTTC,CASSPRQDNEQFF
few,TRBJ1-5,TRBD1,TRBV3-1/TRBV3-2,TGTGCCAGCAGCCAAGATGGGACAGGCCCTTCGCCCCAGCATTTT,CASSQDGTGPSPQHF